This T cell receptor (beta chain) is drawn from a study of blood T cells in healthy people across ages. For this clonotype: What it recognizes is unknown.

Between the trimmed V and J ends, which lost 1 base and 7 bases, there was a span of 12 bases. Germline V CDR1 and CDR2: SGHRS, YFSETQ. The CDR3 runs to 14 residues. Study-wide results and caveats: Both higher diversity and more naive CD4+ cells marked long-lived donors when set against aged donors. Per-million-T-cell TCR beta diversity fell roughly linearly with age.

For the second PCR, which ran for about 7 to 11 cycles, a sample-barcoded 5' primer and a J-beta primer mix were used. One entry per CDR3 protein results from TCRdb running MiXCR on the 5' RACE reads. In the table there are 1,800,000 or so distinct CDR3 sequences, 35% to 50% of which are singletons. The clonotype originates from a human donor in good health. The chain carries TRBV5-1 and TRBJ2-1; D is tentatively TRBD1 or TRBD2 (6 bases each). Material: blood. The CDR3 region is CASSLRGSGNEQFF. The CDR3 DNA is TGCGCCAGCAGCTTGAGGGGGAGCGGGAATGAGCAGTTCTTC.